The 26 T cell receptor beta chains in this list originate from one sample, sequenced in a study of blood T cell repertoires in COVID-19. Measured with immunoSEQ multiplex PCR; TCRdb has only the in-frame clones, and not every one. The profile shows approximately 330,000 clones, nearly 90% of them singletons. Sequencing was performed on PBMCs or T cells enriched from blood (not recorded which). Receptor source: a woman aged 25 to 39 who had recovered from COVID-19.

This chain joins TRBV5-1 and TRBJ1-4; D call uncertain. CDR1 and CDR2 (germline): SGHRS, YFSETQ. Trimming took off 1 base at V and 5 bases at J, with 12 bases between the two ends. The CDR3 contains 15 residues. The CDR3 here is CASSLSIAENEKLFF. CDR3 nucleotide sequence: TGCGCCAGCAGCTTGAGTATAGCGGAAAATGAAAAACTGTTTTTT. Using reference TRBV5-1 and TRBJ1-4 for the parts outside the CDR3, the full variable domain is KAGVTQTPRYLIKTRGQQVTLSCSPISGHRSVSWYQQTPGQGLQFLFEYFSETQRNKGNFPGRFSGRQFSNSRSEMNVSTLELGDSALYLCASSLSIAENEKLFFGSGTQLSVL.

This clone showed up just a few times. The CDR3 sequence is CASSRGEPLDVTEAFF. CDR3 DNA sequence: TGTGCCAGCTCACGGGGGGAGCCCCTAGACGTAACTGAAGCTTTCTTT. V and J are TRBV18 and TRBJ1-1, with D possibly being TRBD1 (5 bases). Trimming stripped 4 bases from V and 5 bases from J, with 20 bases between. The CDR3 spans 16 residues. Germline V gene lookup returns CDR1 KGHSH and CDR2 LQKENI.

The rearrangement links TRBV18 to TRBJ2-5; 8 bases agree with TRBD2. V was pared by 4 bases and J by 2 bases, with 9 bases of the junction left unmatched. The CDR3 has 16 amino acids. CDR1 is KGHSH and CDR2 is LQKENI in the germline V gene. The CDR3 DNA follows: TGTGCCAGCTCACGGACACCGACTAGCGATCAAGAGACCCAGTACTTC. Translated, it gives CASSRTPTSDQETQYF.

V and J are TRBV30 and TRBJ1-4; D perhaps matches TRBD1 (5 bases). CDR3 length: 15 residues. Trimming took 3 bases from V and 4 from J, leaving 15 bases between them. Germline V gene data show CDR1 as GTSNPN and CDR2 as SVGIG (reference sequence). CDR3 amino acids: CAWSRVGTGNEKLFF. CDR3 DNA sequence: TGTGCCTGGAGCAGGGTCGGGACTGGTAATGAAAAACTGTTTTTT.

V and J are TRBV5-8 and TRBJ2-3, with no clear D. V lost 0 bases and J 0 bases, leaving 8 bases between the germline ends. Germline V gene data show CDR1 as SGHTS and CDR2 as YDEGEE. The CDR3 covers 15 residues. The CDR3 nucleotides are TGTGCCAGCAGCTTGGGGCCAGGTAGCACAGATACGCAGTATTTT. It is translated as CASSLGPGSTDTQYF.

This sequence joins TRBV14 and TRBJ2-1; 13 positions agree with TRBD2. Germline V CDR1 and CDR2: SGHDN, FVKESK. CDR3 length equals 17 residues. After removal of 2 bases from V and 7 bases from J, the junction contained 8 bases not matched to a gene. CDR3 sequence (DNA): TGTGCCAGCAGCCAAAGAAAACTAGCGGGAGGGTATAATGAGCAGTTCTTC. Protein product: CASSQRKLAGGYNEQFF.

The chain joins TRBV5-1 to TRBJ2-7; D is possibly TRBD1 (5 bases). The ends were cut back, 4 bases at V and 4 bases at J, with 15 bases in the middle. The CDR3 sequence is 14 residues long. Germline V gene lookup returns CDR1 SGHRS and CDR2 YFSETQ. For the CDR3, the DNA is TGCGCCAGCAGCCTAGACAGTCAATTGTACGAGCAGTACTTC. Residues: CASSLDSQLYEQYF.

The V gene is TRBV7-2, the J gene TRBJ2-7; 7 nucleotides line up with TRBD1. J lost 2 bases, V lost 3 bases, and 4 bases had no gene match. CDR3 length: 14 amino acids. Germline CDR1 reads SGHTA; CDR2 reads FQGNSA. The CDR3 bases are TGTGCCAGCAGCTTGTACGGGACAGCCTACGAGCAGTACTTC. Translating gives CASSLYGTAYEQYF.

This rearrangement joins TRBV5-1 to TRBJ1-4; D not resolved. The V and J ends lost 0 bases and 11 bases respectively, with 17 bases between them. CDR3 size: 15 residues. CDR1 SGHRS and CDR2 YFSETQ come from the germline V gene. CDR3 DNA: TGCGCCAGCAGCTTGGTCGCAGGTTCGATAAGGAAACTGTTTTTT. Its protein is CASSLVAGSIRKLFF.

The gene calls are TRBV12-3 or TRBV12-4 and TRBJ1-2; weak D call: TRBD1 (5 bases). The CDR3 covers 13 residues. V lost 5 bases and J 4 bases, leaving 11 bases between the germline ends. CDR3 coding DNA: TGTGCCAGCAGTGTAGACAGATTCTATGGCTACACCTTC. Protein product: CASSVDRFYGYTF.

This chain links TRBV6-2 or TRBV6-3 with TRBJ2-7; 12 nucleotides line up with TRBD2. CDR1 is MNHEY and CDR2 is SVGEGT in the germline V gene. The CDR3 has 15 residues. The J segment lost 6 bases and the V segment lost 2 bases, leaving 5 bases of the junction unmatched. CDR3 amino acids: CASSYPTSGSAEQYF. The CDR3 DNA is TGTGCCAGCAGTTACCCGACTAGCGGGAGTGCCGAGCAGTACTTC.

V and J are TRBV2 and TRBJ1-5; D remains ambiguous. Trimming stripped 1 base from V and 3 bases from J, with 7 bases between. The CDR3 covers 14 residues. Germline V gene sequence: CDR1 SNHLY, CDR2 FYNNEI. The CDR3 nucleotides read TGTGCCAGCAGTGAAGTGACACCCAATCAGCCCCAGCATTTT. Protein product: CASSEVTPNQPQHF.

The genes are TRBV9 and TRBJ1-1; 7 bases fit TRBD1. V dropped 2 bases and J dropped 3; count of bases not matched to a gene: 7. Germline loops: CDR1 SGDLS, CDR2 YYNGEE. The CDR3 length is 15 residues. Here the CDR3 DNA reads TGTGCCAGCAGCGTGTCGGGACAGACCGACACTGAAGCTTTCTTT. Its protein product is CASSVSGQTDTEAFF.

This clone was seen more than once but under ten times. The genes are TRBV20-1 and TRBJ2-1; no definite D call. This CDR3 region has 11 residues. With 8 bases removed from V and 3 bases from J, the gap between germline ends came to 8 bases. The germline CDR1 and CDR2 sequences are DFQATT and SNEGSKA (reference sequence). CDR3 nucleotides: TGCAGTCCGAGAAGCTACAATGAGCAGTTCTTC. Amino acid sequence: CSPRSYNEQFF.

The gene calls are TRBV30 and TRBJ2-5, with 11 bases aligning to TRBD2. The germline CDR1 and CDR2 sequences are GTSNPN and SVGIG (reference sequence). After removal of 3 bases from V and 3 bases from J, the junction contained 6 bases not matched to a gene. This CDR3 region has 15 residues. The CDR3 nucleotides are TGTGCCTGGAGGCACCCGGGACTAGCGGAAGAGACCCAGTACTTC. Encoded protein: CAWRHPGLAEETQYF.

The chain uses TRBV5-4 and TRBJ1-2; TRBD1 is a possible D gene (5 bases). V lost 4 bases, J lost 4 bases, and 17 bases lay in between. The germline gives CDR1 SGHNT, CDR2 YYREEE (reference sequence). CDR3 length: 15 amino acids. The DNA of the CDR3 is TGTGCCAGCAGCGGTGACGGAGGGGTAGGCTATGGCTACACCTTC. Translation gives CASSGDGGVGYGYTF.

This chain joins TRBV25-1 and TRBJ2-2, with no clear D. Trimming stripped 3 bases from V and 10 bases from J, with 9 bases between. The CDR3 is made up of 12 amino acids. The germline CDR1 and CDR2 sequences are MGHDK and SYGVNS. The CDR3 loop reads CASSDPRQELFF. CDR3 DNA: TGTGCCAGCAGTGATCCCCGACAGGAGCTGTTTTTT.

The rearrangement joins TRBV18 to TRBJ1-2; 9 bases agree with TRBD1. The germline gives CDR1 KGHSH, CDR2 LQKENI. The CDR3 contains 16 residues. After removal of 0 bases from V and 1 base from J, the junction contained 3 bases not matched to a gene. The CDR3 sequence is CASSPPGTGINYGYTF. CDR3 nucleotide sequence: TGTGCCAGCTCACCACCGGGGACAGGGATTAACTATGGCTACACCTTC.

CDR3 DNA sequence: TGTGCCAGCAGCCCGAAAGGCACAGGGTATGAAAAACTGTTTTTT. Protein sequence: CASSPKGTGYEKLFF. J is TRBJ1-4 and V is TRBV5-4; D possibly corresponds to TRBD1 (6 bases). V was shortened by 4 bases and J by 6 bases, with 16 bases between the two germline ends. Germline loops: CDR1 SGHNT, CDR2 YYREEE (reference sequence). There are 15 residues in the CDR3.

This clone was seen a handful of times. V gene TRBV5-6 combines with J gene TRBJ2-7, with 8 bases aligning to TRBD2. This CDR3 is built from 15 residues. CDR1 is SGHDT, CDR2 YYEEEE, per germline. The V gene end was trimmed by 5 bases and the J gene end by 2 bases; junction bases not matched to a gene: 9. The CDR3 loop is CASRKRTSPAYEQYF. CDR3 sequence (DNA): TGTGCCAGCAGGAAAAGGACTAGCCCGGCCTACGAGCAGTACTTC. Supplemented by reference TRBV5-6 and TRBJ2-7, the full variable domain reads DAGVTQSPTHLIKTRGQQVTLRCSPKSGHDTVSWYQQALGQGPQFIFQYYEEEERQRGNFPDRFSGHQFPNYSSELNVNALLLGDSALYLCASRKRTSPAYEQYFGPGTRLTVT.

The CDR3 here is CASSPRRGAGTGNTIYF. The DNA of the CDR3 is TGCGCCAGCAGCCCCCGGCGGGGGGCCGGTACCGGAAACACCATATATTTT. The V and J genes are TRBV5-1 and TRBJ1-3; D may be TRBD1 (6 bases). Trimming cost V 4 bases and J 4 bases, with 21 bases left between them. The CDR3 runs to 17 residues. In germline, CDR1 is SGHRS, CDR2 YFSETQ. Variable domain in full (rest from reference TRBV5-1 and TRBJ1-3): KAGVTQTPRYLIKTRGQQVTLSCSPISGHRSVSWYQQTPGQGLQFLFEYFSETQRNKGNFPGRFSGRQFSNSRSEMNVSTLELGDSALYLCASSPRRGAGTGNTIYFGEGSWLTVV.

The rearrangement joins TRBV18 to TRBJ1-3; D gene unclear. Germline V CDR1 and CDR2: KGHSH, LQKENI. V was pared by 1 base and J by 2 bases, with 9 bases between. This CDR3 comprises 15 residues. For the CDR3, the DNA is TGTGCCAGCTCACCACAGGAGGGTGCTGGAAACACCATATATTTT. Protein sequence: CASSPQEGAGNTIYF.

V and J are TRBV3-1 (or the pseudogene TRBV3-2) and TRBJ2-1, with 10 bases lining up with TRBD2. V lost 1 base, J lost 9 bases, and 6 bases stayed unmatched. The CDR3 has 15 amino acids. Per the germline V gene, CDR1 is LGHDT and CDR2 is YNNKEL (reference sequence). The CDR3 DNA is TGTGCCAGCAGCCAAGTGGCTAGCGGGAGTGTTGAGCAGTTCTTC. It specifies CASSQVASGSVEQFF.

This clone turned up a few times. The V call is TRBV27, the J call TRBJ1-4, with TRBD1 as a possible D gene (5 bases). Germline V gene data show CDR1 as MNHEY and CDR2 as SMNVEV (reference sequence). Between the trimmed V and J ends, which lost 2 bases and 8 bases, there was a span of 12 bases. There are 14 residues in the CDR3. The CDR3 reads CASSLTQGGEKLFF. CDR3 DNA sequence: TGTGCCAGCAGTTTAACCCAGGGAGGCGAAAAACTGTTTTTT.

The V gene is TRBV6-1, the J gene TRBJ2-7; 9 nucleotides match TRBD1. The CDR3 covers 15 residues. The germline V gene encodes CDR1 MNHNS and CDR2 SASEGT. V lost 0 bases, J lost 4 bases, and 4 bases stayed unmatched. The CDR3 coding sequence is TGTGCCAGCAGTGAAGCCCACAGGGGGCCGTACGAGCAGTACTTC. Its protein product is CASSEAHRGPYEQYF.

The V and J genes are TRBV4-3 and TRBJ1-6; D not certain. Germline CDR1 and CDR2: LGHNA and YSLEER. V lost 4 bases, J lost 9 bases, and 16 bases lay in between. The CDR3 covers 15 residues. CDR3 in amino acids: CASSPREGWVSPLHF. The DNA of the CDR3 is TGCGCCAGCAGCCCTAGGGAGGGTTGGGTTTCACCCCTCCACTTT.